The 24 T cell receptor beta chains given below trace back to one sample, sequenced in a study of control samples from healthy donors and cancer patients. The repertoire was sequenced with immunoSEQ multiplex PCR; TCRdb's copy has only in-frame clones and lacks some. The top ten hold 4% to 5.5% of the sample, which has some 160,000 clones, about nine tenths seen once. The material sequenced was blood. Every receptor here comes from a young man in good health.

The CDR3, as DNA: TGTGCCACCAGCAGAGGTCAAGACAGGAGCACAGATACGCAGTATTTT. This gives the protein CATSRGQDRSTDTQYF. The chain joins TRBV15 to TRBJ2-3, with D tentatively TRBD1 (6 bases). V lost 1 base to trimming and J lost 0 bases, with 11 bases between them. This CDR3 region has 16 residues. Looked up from germline, CDR1 is LNHNV and CDR2 is YYDKDF (reference sequence). Looking up the rest from reference TRBV15 and TRBJ2-3 gives the full variable domain: DAMVIQNPRYQVTQFGKPVTLSCSQTLNHNVMYWYQQKSSQAPKLLFHYYDKDFNNEADTPDNFQSRRPNTSFCFLDIRSPGLGDTAMYLCATSRGQDRSTDTQYFGPGTRLTVL.

This clone was recorded once. The chain is built from TRBV5-4 and TRBJ2-5; 7 nucleotides align to TRBD1. Germline CDR1 reads SGHNT; CDR2 reads YYREEE (reference sequence). The CDR3 runs 14 residues. The V and J ends lost 3 bases and 4 bases, in that order; junction bases with no gene match: 6. The chain's CDR3 is CASSWGTARETQYF. The CDR3 region has the DNA TGTGCCAGCAGCTGGGGGACAGCGAGAGAGACCCAGTACTTC.

The gene calls are TRBV13 and TRBJ2-3; D unresolved. Germline loops: CDR1 PRHDT, CDR2 FYEKMQ (reference sequence). The ends were cut back, 5 bases at V and 4 bases at J, with 10 bases in the middle. CDR3 length: 13 amino acids. CDR3 loop: CASSGRTADTQYF. The CDR3 nucleotides are TGTGCCAGCAGCGGCCGGACGGCAGATACGCAGTATTTT.

The chain employs TRBV5-1 and TRBJ2-1; D might be TRBD2 (5 bases). CDR3 length: 16 residues. Germline values: CDR1 SGHRS, CDR2 YFSETQ. Trimming left V 4 bases short and J 6 bases short, with 20 bases between. The CDR3, as DNA: TGCGCCAGCAGCCCCCGCAGGCGAGAAGGAGGCAATGAGCAGTTCTTC. Its translation is CASSPRRREGGNEQFF.

The V and J genes are TRBV12-3 or TRBV12-4 and TRBJ2-5; D remains ambiguous. The CDR3 totals 13 residues. Between the trimmed V and J ends, which lost 3 bases and 4 bases, there was a span of 9 bases. In nucleotides, the CDR3 is TGTGCCAGCAGTTTTGGCACCGTAGAGACCCAGTACTTC. Translating it yields CASSFGTVETQYF.

The V gene is TRBV7-6, the J gene TRBJ2-5; D call uncertain. Looked up from germline, CDR1 is SGHVS and CDR2 is FNYEAQ. The CDR3 loop spans 17 amino acids. V dropped 2 bases and J dropped 0 bases, with 16 bases sitting between them. CDR3: CASSLNTPRGNQETQYF. DNA of the CDR3: TGTGCCAGCAGCTTAAATACCCCCCGTGGGAACCAAGAGACCCAGTACTTC. The complete variable domain, with remaining parts taken from reference TRBV7-6 and TRBJ2-5, reads GAGVSQSPRYKVTKRGQDVALRCDPISGHVSLYWYRQALGQGPEFLTYFNYEAQQDKSGLPNDRFSAERPEGSISTLTIQRTEQRDSAMYRCASSLNTPRGNQETQYFGPGTRLLVL.

The chain recombines TRBV6-5 with TRBJ1-2; D possibly corresponds to TRBD1 (5 bases). The CDR3 contains 14 residues. In germline, CDR1 is MNHEY, CDR2 SVGAGI. Trimming cost V 10 bases and J 8 bases, with 23 bases left between them. The CDR3 loop is CATWDRQLSGGYTF. CDR3 DNA sequence: TGTGCCACCTGGGACCGGCAACTCTCGGGAGGCTACACCTTC.

The CDR3 here is CASSLLLAGGAHEQFF. The CDR3 DNA reads as TGTGCCAGCAGCTTGTTACTAGCGGGAGGGGCCCATGAGCAGTTCTTC. The chain carries TRBV11-2 and TRBJ2-1, with 13 bases matching TRBD2. V dropped 3 bases and J dropped 8; count of bases not matched to a gene: 7. The CDR3 has 16 residues. Germline V gene lookup returns CDR1 SGHAT and CDR2 FQNNGV.

The V gene is TRBV5-4, the J gene TRBJ1-6, with 9 bases that match TRBD1. Unmatched junction bases numbered 7, after V lost 4 bases and J lost 5 bases. CDR3 length: 16 residues. Germline-derived CDR1 and CDR2 are SGHNT and YYREEE (reference sequence). CDR3 nucleotides: TGTGCCAGCAGCCTGTACAGGGGGCAGAATAATTCACCCCTCCACTTT. Protein: CASSLYRGQNNSPLHF. The full variable domain, with the rest looked up from reference TRBV5-4 and TRBJ1-6, is ETGVTQSPTHLIKTRGQQVTLRCSSQSGHNTVSWYQQALGQGPQFIFQYYREEENGRGNFPPRFSGLQFPNYSSELNVNALELDDSALYLCASSLYRGQNNSPLHFGNGTRLTVT.

This sequence joins TRBV11-2 and TRBJ2-1; TRBD1 is a possible D gene (6 bases). Germline V gene lookup returns CDR1 SGHAT and CDR2 FQNNGV. The CDR3 length is 15 residues. Trimming left V 0 bases short and J 5 bases short, with 11 bases between. The DNA of the CDR3 is TGTGCCAGCAGCTTAGACAGGGGTGTACACAATGAGCAGTTCTTC. It is translated as CASSLDRGVHNEQFF.

The V gene is TRBV24-1, the J gene TRBJ1-1; D gene ambiguous. This CDR3 has 12 amino acids. V gave up 3 bases and J gave up 3 bases, with 4 bases separating them. Germline CDR1 and CDR2: KGHDR and SFDVKD. The CDR3 DNA follows: TGTGCCACCAGTGATAGGGACACTGAAGCTTTCTTT. The encoded protein is CATSDRDTEAFF.

The chain carries TRBV4-2 and TRBJ2-2; D not resolved. CDR1 LGHNA and CDR2 YNFKEQ come from the germline V gene. The CDR3 spans 16 residues. Trimming shortened V by 0 bases and J by 1 base, and 9 bases separated the two germline ends. CDR3 loop: CASSQDLARNTGELFF. The CDR3 DNA sequence: TGTGCCAGCAGCCAAGATCTGGCCAGGAACACCGGGGAGCTGTTTTTT.

The V gene is TRBV5-6, the J gene TRBJ2-5, with D perhaps TRBD1 (5 bases). The germline V gene encodes CDR1 SGHDT and CDR2 YYEEEE. The V gene lost 2 bases and the J gene lost 1 base, with 9 bases spanning the gap. The CDR3 length is 14 residues. The CDR3: CASSLLTVQETQYF. In nucleotides, the CDR3 is TGTGCCAGCAGCTTACTGACAGTCCAAGAGACCCAGTACTTC.

The chain carries TRBV7-2 and TRBJ2-1, with a tentative D call TRBD2 (5 bases). The CDR3 runs to 14 residues. V was clipped by 2 bases and J by 6 bases, with 11 bases between them. Germline assignment: CDR1 SGHTA and CDR2 FQGNSA. Here the CDR3 reads CASSLQTGSNEQFF. For the CDR3, the DNA is TGTGCCAGCAGCTTACAAACGGGAAGCAATGAGCAGTTCTTC.

This chain uses TRBV30 with TRBJ1-6; unclear D gene. The CDR3 is made up of 14 amino acids. Trimming took 7 bases from V and 9 from J, leaving 19 bases between them. Germline V CDR1 and CDR2: GTSNPN, SVGIG (reference sequence). In DNA, the CDR3 is TGTGCCTCCGCTGTTGGAGAGGCGGGTTCACCCCTCCACTTT. As protein: CASAVGEAGSPLHF.

This clone was observed a few times. The rearrangement joins TRBV7-2 to TRBJ1-2; no firm D call. The CDR3 totals 14 residues. Trimming shortened V by 1 base and J by 2 bases, and 8 bases separated the two germline ends. Germline V gene data show CDR1 as SGHTA and CDR2 as FQGNSA. As DNA, the CDR3 is TGTGCCAGCAGCTTAGGTATCAGAAACTATGGCTACACCTTC. The encoded protein is CASSLGIRNYGYTF.

In nucleotides, the CDR3 is TGCGCCAGCAGTCAGGCCTCGGGAAATGAAAAACTGTTTTTT. Translation gives CASSQASGNEKLFF. This chain uses TRBV5-1 with TRBJ1-4; D not certain. Germline loops: CDR1 SGHRS, CDR2 YFSETQ. This CDR3 region has 14 residues. Trimming took off 5 bases at V and 5 bases at J, with 13 bases between the two ends.

CDR3 coding DNA: TGTGCCAGCAGTTACTCGTTCCAGGCATCCCTCCACTTT. It codes for CASSYSFQASLHF. The genes are TRBV6-5 and TRBJ1-6; D remains ambiguous. Germline lookup yields CDR1 MNHEY and CDR2 SVGAGI. The CDR3 consists of 13 residues. The V end lost 0 bases, the J end lost 14 bases, and 11 bases lay between the germline ends.

The chain carries TRBV19 and TRBJ2-7; 8 bases line up with TRBD2. Germline loops: CDR1 LNHDA, CDR2 SQIVND (reference sequence). This CDR3 contains 17 residues. Trimming cost V 1 base and J 2 bases; bases outside gene matches: 10. The DNA for the CDR3 is TGTGCCAGTAGTATAGGAAGCCGGGAGGGGCTCCCCTACGAGCAGTACTTC. Its translation is CASSIGSREGLPYEQYF.

The chain couples TRBV19 to TRBJ2-7, with D possibly being TRBD1 or TRBD2 (5 bases each). CDR1 LNHDA and CDR2 SQIVND come from the germline V gene (reference sequence). V lost 5 bases, J lost 2 bases, and 10 bases lay in between. The CDR3 has 13 residues. The CDR3 DNA sequence: TGTGCCAGTAGTTTCCAGGGACCCTACGAGCAGTACTTC. The encoded protein is CASSFQGPYEQYF.

V and J are TRBV12-3 or TRBV12-4 and TRBJ1-2; D not resolved. V lost 4 bases and J lost 8, with 14 bases in between. The CDR3 covers 13 residues. CDR3 region: CASSSKAGKGYTF. DNA of the CDR3: TGTGCCAGCAGTTCCAAGGCAGGTAAAGGCTACACCTTC.

This chain connects TRBV19 to TRBJ1-3; D ambiguous. The CDR3 is 14 residues long. Germline V gene lookup returns CDR1 LNHDA and CDR2 SQIVND (reference sequence). Trimming stripped 6 bases from V and 0 bases from J, with 9 bases between. Here the CDR3 reads CASRTIVSGNTIYF. The CDR3 nucleotides read TGTGCCAGTAGGACAATAGTCTCTGGAAACACCATATATTTT. The full variable domain, rest sourced from reference TRBV19 and TRBJ1-3, is DGGITQSPKYLFRKEGQNVTLSCEQNLNHDAMYWYRQDPGQGLRLIYYSQIVNDFQKGDIAEGYSVSREKKESFPLTVTSAQKNPTAFYLCASRTIVSGNTIYFGEGSWLTVV.

This sequence joins TRBV3-1 (or the pseudogene TRBV3-2) and TRBJ1-2; TRBD1 is a possible D gene (5 bases). V lost 1 base, J lost 3 bases, and 18 bases lay in between. Germline V gene data show CDR1 as LGHDT and CDR2 as YNNKEL (reference sequence). The CDR3 is made up of 17 amino acids. This chain's CDR3 is CASSQAGRDSVDYGYTF. The CDR3 DNA reads as TGTGCCAGCAGCCAAGCCGGCAGGGATAGCGTCGACTATGGCTACACCTTC.

The chain recombines TRBV5-4 with TRBJ2-7; unclear D gene. Germline lookup yields CDR1 SGHNT and CDR2 YYREEE (reference sequence). V was pared by 7 bases and J by 5 bases, with 10 bases between. CDR3 size: 11 residues. CDR3 protein: CASQGRDEQYF. The CDR3 region has the DNA TGTGCCAGCCAAGGACGGGACGAGCAGTACTTC.